This T cell receptor (beta chain) appears in the sequencing data of a study of blood T cells in healthy people across ages. Whole-study context: When template switching was applied, about one barcoded beta molecule was captured per two T cells.

A J-beta primer mix and a sample-barcoded 5' primer were used in a second PCR of roughly 6 to 12 cycles. TCRdb itself ran the 5' RACE reads through MiXCR, one entry per CDR3 protein. The top ten clones hold around 11% of a sample with 1.5 million to 2 million distinct CDR3 sequences, roughly 32% of them seen once. Remarks on this clonotype: As yet, its antigen is unknown.

Overall study results and limits: Relative to aged donors, long-lived donors carried more naive CD4+ cells and displayed higher diversity. While age rose, TCR beta diversity per million T cells dropped in a roughly linear way.

This CDR3 is built from 17 residues. CDR1 is SGHDT, CDR2 YYEEEE, per germline. V was trimmed by 4 bases and J by 0 bases, leaving 17 bases between them. The J gene is TRBJ2-1, the V gene TRBV5-6; no clear D. The sample consisted of blood. This sequence originates from a woman aged 25 to 39 in good health. DNA of the CDR3: TGTGCCAGCAGCGGTCGGGTCTACCCAGCCTCCTACAATGAGCAGTTCTTC. It yields the protein CASSGRVYPASYNEQFF. The variable domain in full, completed from reference TRBV5-6 and TRBJ2-1, reads DAGVTQSPTHLIKTRGQQVTLRCSPKSGHDTVSWYQQALGQGPQFIFQYYEEEERQRGNFPDRFSGHQFPNYSSELNVNALLLGDSALYLCASSGRVYPASYNEQFFGPGTRLTVL.